This TCR beta chain was sequenced in a study of OX40 agonist ivuxolimab in advanced cancers. This clone occurred once. V lost 7 bases, J lost 2 bases, and 14 bases lay in between. From germline, CDR1 is SQVTM and CDR2 ANQGSEA. CDR3 length: 13 amino acids. Sequenced by immunoSEQ multiplex PCR; TCRdb stores in-frame clones only, minus some. The profile shows 42,000 or so clones, around nine tenths of them singletons. This chain connects TRBV29-1 to TRBJ1-2, with D tentatively TRBD1 (6 bases). This sequence was found in an adult with an advanced solid tumor such as melanoma, head and neck, liver or kidney cancer. The sequences come from CD4+ or CD8+ T cells sorted from blood, collected in a trial of the OX40 agonist ivuxolimab. CDR3: CSGRDTSNYGYTF. The CDR3 nucleotides are TGCAGCGGCCGGGACACCTCAAACTATGGCTACACCTTC.